Shown below are 21 T cell receptor beta chains from a single sample sequenced in a study of shared clonotypes between healthy human individuals (dated by TCRdb to the early 2020s). Libraries were constructed by the immunoSEQ multiplex PCR assay. TCRdb holds this immuneACCESS table with in-frame rearrangements only. Some clones are missing; in checked studies, unresolved V genes explain under half, and the rest has no known cause. The sample contains around 1,900,000 clones, 93% of them found a single time. Approximately 1.7% of the sample rests with the top ten. CD8 naive samples were obtained by positive selection for CCR7 among CD45RO-negative cells, yielding a CD45RA+CCR7+ population from which TemRA cells were excluded. The sample was naive CD8+ T cells from PBMCs. What the cell subset or site label conveys for this sample: CD45RA+CCR7+. The receptor source for this set is a man younger than 35 in good health. Some clones in this sample may be carry-over from other donors' samples.

J is TRBJ2-1 and V is TRBV9; D is ambiguous. Deletions cut 4 bases from V and 5 bases from J, with 7 bases between. The germline CDR1 and CDR2 sequences are SGDLS and YYNGEE. This CDR3 is 12 amino acids long. Here the CDR3 reads CASSPHHNEQFF. The CDR3 nucleotides read TGTGCCAGCAGCCCACACCACAATGAGCAGTTCTTC.

This chain connects TRBV9 to TRBJ2-7; D is tentatively TRBD1 or TRBD2 (5 bases each). The CDR3 is 15 residues long. The germline V gene encodes CDR1 SGDLS and CDR2 YYNGEE. Trimming removed 0 bases from V and 7 bases from J, with 17 bases in between. The CDR3 sequence: CASSVEGTPQEEQYF. The DNA of the CDR3 is TGTGCCAGCAGCGTAGAAGGGACCCCCCAGGAGGAGCAGTACTTC. The full variable domain, with the rest looked up from reference TRBV9 and TRBJ2-7, is DSGVTQTPKHLITATGQRVTLRCSPRSGDLSVYWYQQSLDQGLQFLIQYYNGEERAKGNILERFSAQQFPDLHSELNLSSLELGDSALYFCASSVEGTPQEEQYFGPGTRLTVT.

This chain joins TRBV9 and TRBJ2-1; 7 nucleotides line up with TRBD1. V trimming: 2 bases; J trimming: 3 bases; junction bases outside the gene matches: 5. Germline V gene lookup returns CDR1 SGDLS and CDR2 YYNGEE. CDR3 length: 15 amino acids. CDR3 protein: CASSVEGAYYNEQFF. Written as DNA, the CDR3 is TGTGCCAGCAGCGTCGAGGGGGCTTACTACAATGAGCAGTTCTTC.

This rearrangement joins TRBV27 to TRBJ2-7; D gene ambiguous. CDR1 is MNHEY and CDR2 is SMNVEV in the germline V gene (reference sequence). The CDR3 is made up of 13 amino acids. Trimming removed 3 bases at V and 1 base at J, with 7 bases between. The CDR3 is CASSLAHSYEQYF. The CDR3, as DNA: TGTGCCAGCAGTTTGGCCCATTCCTACGAGCAGTACTTC.

For this clone: The same CDR3 also results from other DNA sequences found in this sample. The rearrangement links TRBV7-9 to TRBJ2-1; D unclear. Germline CDR1 SEHNR, CDR2 FQNEAQ (reference sequence). The ends were cut back, 1 base at V and 9 bases at J, with 7 bases in the middle. The CDR3 is made up of 12 amino acids. The chain's CDR3 is CASSLGTGEQFF. The CDR3 bases are TGTGCCAGCAGCTTAGGGACGGGTGAGCAGTTCTTC.

As concerns this clone: The sample carries other DNA sequences with the same CDR3. V is TRBV9 and J is TRBJ2-1; D perhaps matches TRBD1 (5 bases). There are 15 residues in the CDR3. Germline V lookup: CDR1 SGDLS, CDR2 YYNGEE. Between the trimmed V and J ends, which lost 0 bases and 2 bases, there was a span of 9 bases. Written as DNA, the CDR3 is TGTGCCAGCAGCGTAGTGGCAGGGACCTACAATGAGCAGTTCTTC. Protein product: CASSVVAGTYNEQFF.

This chain uses TRBV7-8 with TRBJ2-7, with TRBD1 matching 10 bases. The CDR3 runs 14 residues. Germline loops: CDR1 SGHVS, CDR2 FQNEAQ. J lost 3 bases, V lost 5 bases, and 4 bases had no gene match. The CDR3 sequence is CASSPTGGNYEQYF. The CDR3 DNA is TGTGCCAGCAGCCCGACAGGGGGCAACTACGAGCAGTACTTC.

With regard to this clone: The sample carries other DNA sequences with the same CDR3. V gene TRBV27 combines with J gene TRBJ2-3, with 8 bases matching TRBD1. Germline CDR1 is MNHEY and CDR2 is SMNVEV (reference sequence). The CDR3 is 15 amino acids. Trimming cost V 5 bases and J 1 base; bases outside gene matches: 5. CDR3 sequence: CASSLDRGGTDTQYF. CDR3 DNA: TGTGCCAGCAGTCTTGACAGGGGAGGCACAGATACGCAGTATTTT.

V gene TRBV7-9 combines with J gene TRBJ2-1; no reliable D call. The germline V gene has CDR1 SEHNR and CDR2 FQNEAQ (reference sequence). The V end lost 2 bases, the J end lost 7 bases, and 9 bases lay between the germline ends. CDR3 size: 13 residues. The DNA for the CDR3 is TGTGCCAGCAGCTTATGGGCTAAAAATGAGCAGTTCTTC. Translating gives CASSLWAKNEQFF.

As concerns this clone: The identical CDR3 is also encoded by other nucleotide sequences in the sample. The CDR3 reads CASSTGDTEAFF. CDR3 sequence (DNA): TGTGCCAGCAGTACAGGGGACACTGAAGCTTTCTTT. The chain has TRBV6-1 and TRBJ1-1, with 7 bases fitting TRBD1. Germline V gene sequence: CDR1 MNHNS, CDR2 SASEGT. Trimming removed 5 bases from V and 3 bases from J; junction bases left unmatched: 0. The CDR3 runs to 12 residues.

This rearrangement joins TRBV19 to TRBJ1-1; no reliable D call. Germline V lookup: CDR1 LNHDA, CDR2 SQIVND (reference sequence). This CDR3 is 14 amino acids long. Trimming shortened V by 9 bases and J by 1 base, and 15 bases separated the two germline ends. The CDR3 nucleotides are TGTGCCAGCATTACCGGGCCCGGGAACACTGAAGCTTTCTTT. It is translated as CASITGPGNTEAFF.

This clone showed up just once. J is TRBJ2-6 and V is TRBV2; D is perhaps TRBD2 (5 bases). Between the trimmed V and J ends, which lost 6 bases and 0 bases, there was a span of 12 bases. Germline CDR1 SNHLY, CDR2 FYNNEI. CDR3 length equals 16 residues. The CDR3 bases are TGTGCCAGCAGGGTTGACTACTTCTCTGGGGCCAACGTCCTGACTTTC. Translating it yields CASRVDYFSGANVLTF.

This clone was seen just once. The rearrangement joins TRBV14 to TRBJ1-1, with D unresolved. Trimming stripped 4 bases from V and 0 bases from J, with 12 bases between. Germline V gives CDR1 SGHDN, CDR2 FVKESK. CDR3 length: 15 residues. The CDR3, as DNA: TGTGCCAGCAGCCCCCGGACCGCTTTGAACACTGAAGCTTTCTTT. Amino acid sequence: CASSPRTALNTEAFF.

The rearrangement links TRBV2 to TRBJ2-3; 12 bases agree with TRBD2. V shed 8 bases, J shed 4 bases, and the junction held 4 bases outside the gene matches. Per germline, CDR1 SNHLY and CDR2 FYNNEI. The CDR3 contains 14 residues. In DNA form, the CDR3 reads TGTGCCAGCGAAGGGACTAGCGGGCCAGATACGCAGTATTTT. It translates to CASEGTSGPDTQYF. Combining the CDR3 with reference TRBV2 and TRBJ2-3 gives the whole variable domain EPEVTQTPSHQVTQMGQEVILRCVPISNHLYFYWYRQILGQKVEFLVSFYNNEISEKSEIFDDQFSVERPDGSNFTLKIRSTKLEDSAMYFCASEGTSGPDTQYFGPGTRLTVL.

The chain has TRBV7-6 and TRBJ2-7; no clear D gene. Germline lookup yields CDR1 SGHVS and CDR2 FNYEAQ. Trimming took off 8 bases at V and 3 bases at J, with 14 bases between the two ends. This CDR3 has 13 amino acids. The CDR3 is CASSPRSDYEQYF. CDR3 bases: TGTGCCAGCTCACCCCGATCCGACTACGAGCAGTACTTC.

The chain employs TRBV5-1 and TRBJ2-7; possible D gene TRBD1, 5 bases. CDR1 is SGHRS, CDR2 YFSETQ, per germline. Trimming removed 0 bases from V and 7 bases from J, with 11 bases in between. CDR3 size: 13 residues. The DNA of the CDR3 is TGCGCCAGCAGCTTGGGTGGCAGGGTAGAGCAGTACTTC. It is translated as CASSLGGRVEQYF.

This sequence joins TRBV4-2 and TRBJ1-4; D gene ambiguous. Per germline, CDR1 LGHNA and CDR2 YNFKEQ. Trimming pared 0 bases from V and 6 bases from J, leaving 20 bases between. The CDR3 loop spans 18 amino acids. The CDR3 DNA sequence: TGTGCCAGCAGCCAAGATACCGAGCCACTGAGACCCTATGAAAAACTGTTTTTT. As protein: CASSQDTEPLRPYEKLFF.

The rearrangement links TRBV30 to TRBJ2-7; weak D call: TRBD2 (5 bases). CDR1 and CDR2 from the germline V gene are GTSNPN and SVGIG (reference sequence). The germline V and J ends were trimmed by 0 bases and 6 bases, with 18 bases remaining between them. This CDR3 comprises 15 residues. The CDR3 reads CAWSVPEGYPSEQYF. CDR3 bases: TGTGCCTGGAGTGTACCAGAGGGCTACCCCTCCGAGCAGTACTTC.

The rearrangement uses TRBV15 and TRBJ2-3; weak D call: TRBD2 (6 bases). The V end was cut by 7 bases, the J end by 2 bases, with 22 bases between. The CDR3 runs 17 residues. Germline CDR1 reads LNHNV; CDR2 reads YYDKDF (reference sequence). The CDR3 spells CATIRRGSPSSTDTQYF. The CDR3 DNA follows: TGTGCCACCATAAGGAGGGGATCCCCATCCTCCACAGATACGCAGTATTTT. The full variable domain, completed using reference TRBV15 and TRBJ2-3, is DAMVIQNPRYQVTQFGKPVTLSCSQTLNHNVMYWYQQKSSQAPKLLFHYYDKDFNNEADTPDNFQSRRPNTSFCFLDIRSPGLGDTAMYLCATIRRGSPSSTDTQYFGPGTRLTVL.

The chain carries TRBV29-1 and TRBJ2-2; a possible D gene is TRBD2 (5 bases). Germline values: CDR1 SQVTM, CDR2 ANQGSEA. V shed 6 bases and J shed 4 bases, with 12 bases lying between them. The CDR3 runs 13 residues. The CDR3 DNA is TGCAGCGTCATGGACTTCCTCACCGGGGAGCTGTTTTTT. Encoded protein: CSVMDFLTGELFF.

The rearrangement uses TRBV5-1 and TRBJ2-5, with D perhaps given as TRBD1 or TRBD2 (5 bases each). There are 14 residues in the CDR3. V lost 5 bases, J lost 2 bases, and 13 bases lay in between. The germline gives CDR1 SGHRS, CDR2 YFSETQ. The CDR3 sequence: CASRGEFLQETQYF. In DNA, the CDR3 is TGCGCCAGCAGGGGGGAATTTTTACAAGAGACCCAGTACTTC.